The 27 T cell receptor beta chains in this list originate from one sample, sequenced in a study of cytomegalovirus exposure and HLA in healthy donors. Primers included in the PCR were 60 Vbeta and 13 Jbeta primers. The assay was immunoSEQ multiplex PCR, and TCRdb's table has in-frame clones only and misses some. In the table there are 85,000 to 100,000 clones, roughly 63% of which are singletons. The sequenced sample consisted of PBMCs. The source of these receptors is a woman aged 30 to 39 in good health and CMV-seronegative.

V and J are TRBV5-5 and TRBJ1-2; D unresolved. V shed 4 bases and J shed 8 bases, with 12 bases lying between them. Per the germline V gene, CDR1 is SGHKS and CDR2 is YYEKEE (reference sequence). CDR3 size: 12 residues. The CDR3 protein is CASSRAERGYTF. CDR3 coding DNA: TGTGCCAGCAGCAGAGCTGAACGGGGCTACACCTTC.

CDR3 DNA sequence: TGTGCCAGTAGGGACTATGAAAAACTGTTTTTT. It encodes CASRDYEKLFF. The chain combines TRBV19 with TRBJ1-4; D not certain. CDR3 length: 11 residues. Trimming took off 6 bases at V and 6 bases at J, with 5 bases between the two ends. Germline CDR1 is LNHDA and CDR2 is SQIVND (reference sequence).

This chain links TRBV5-4 with TRBJ1-3; D gene ambiguous. Germline-derived CDR1 and CDR2 are SGHNT and YYREEE (reference sequence). This CDR3 spans 15 amino acids. V was cut by 0 bases and J by 4 bases, with 11 bases left in between. The CDR3 nucleotides read TGTGCCAGCAGCTTGGGTCCAGGCCCAGGAAACACCATATATTTT. Its translation: CASSLGPGPGNTIYF.

The chain recombines TRBV5-1 with TRBJ1-1; 7 bases fit TRBD1. There are 14 residues in the CDR3. CDR1 and CDR2 (germline): SGHRS, YFSETQ. V trimming: 4 bases; J trimming: 1 base; junction bases outside the gene matches: 4. CDR3 sequence reads: CASSLGQQNTEAFF. As DNA, the CDR3 is TGCGCCAGCAGCCTGGGACAGCAGAACACTGAAGCTTTCTTT.

This clone was observed at least ten times. This sequence joins TRBV28 and TRBJ2-7; no reliable D call. The germline V gene encodes CDR1 MDHEN and CDR2 SYDVKM. The CDR3 is 14 amino acids. V was pared by 11 bases and J by 0 bases, with 17 bases between. The CDR3: CAAKEAGSSYEQYF. DNA for the CDR3: TGTGCCGCCAAAGAGGCTGGCAGCTCCTACGAGCAGTACTTC.

The rearrangement joins TRBV5-1 to TRBJ2-7, with D maybe TRBD1 (5 bases). The CDR3 length is 13 residues. The germline CDR1 and CDR2 sequences are SGHRS and YFSETQ. V lost 3 bases, J lost 3 bases, and 10 bases lay in between. CDR3 protein: CASSWGTGYEQYF. CDR3 coding DNA: TGCGCCAGCAGCTGGGGAACAGGCTACGAGCAGTACTTC.

V is TRBV15 and J is TRBJ1-1; D unresolved. The V end lost 0 bases, the J end lost 2 bases, and 10 bases lay between the germline ends. Germline CDR1 and CDR2: LNHNV and YYDKDF (reference sequence). The CDR3 extends over 15 amino acids. The DNA of the CDR3 is TGTGCCACCAGCAGAGATACATTGGCCAACACTGAAGCTTTCTTT. It codes for CATSRDTLANTEAFF.

Remarks on this clone: At the DNA level, this CDR3 is encoded by other sequences in the same sample as well. The rearrangement uses TRBV19 and TRBJ1-2; 9 bases agree with TRBD1. After removal of 6 bases from V and 4 bases from J, the junction contained 0 bases not matched to a gene. The CDR3 totals 12 residues. Germline lookup yields CDR1 LNHDA and CDR2 SQIVND (reference sequence). CDR3 in amino acids: CASRDRGYGYTF. As DNA, the CDR3 is TGTGCCAGTAGGGACAGGGGCTATGGCTACACCTTC.

The rearrangement joins TRBV30 to TRBJ2-2; 7 positions agree with TRBD2. Germline loops: CDR1 GTSNPN, CDR2 SVGIG (reference sequence). J lost 6 bases, V lost 3 bases, and 10 bases had no gene match. This CDR3 has 15 residues. In DNA, the CDR3 is TGTGCCTGGAGACCTGGTGGGAGGGCCGCCGGGGAGCTGTTTTTT. It encodes CAWRPGGRAAGELFF.

This clone was seen only once. The V gene is TRBV5-1, the J gene TRBJ2-5, with 8 bases lining up with TRBD1. CDR3 size: 15 residues. The germline V gene has CDR1 SGHRS and CDR2 YFSETQ. J lost 5 bases, V lost 6 bases, and 12 bases had no gene match. CDR3 region: CASNLRGQGRETQYF. The CDR3 DNA sequence: TGCGCCAGCAACCTCAGGGGGCAGGGTAGGGAGACCCAGTACTTC. Full variable domain (remainder filled in from reference TRBV5-1 and TRBJ2-5): KAGVTQTPRYLIKTRGQQVTLSCSPISGHRSVSWYQQTPGQGLQFLFEYFSETQRNKGNFPGRFSGRQFSNSRSEMNVSTLELGDSALYLCASNLRGQGRETQYFGPGTRLLVL.

This clone has a handful of counts. This chain connects TRBV7-2 to TRBJ1-5; maybe TRBD1 (5 bases). CDR1 and CDR2 from the germline V gene are SGHTA and FQGNSA. Trimming removed 1 base from V and 3 bases from J, with 7 bases in between. This CDR3 is built from 14 residues. CDR3 sequence reads: CASSLGGPNQPQHF. The DNA of the CDR3 is TGTGCCAGCAGCTTAGGGGGCCCCAATCAGCCCCAGCATTTT. Looking up the rest from reference TRBV7-2 and TRBJ1-5 gives the full variable domain: GAGVSQSPSNKVTEKGKDVELRCDPISGHTALYWYRQSLGQGLEFLIYFQGNSAPDKSGLPSDRFSAERTGGSVSTLTIQRTQQEDSAVYLCASSLGGPNQPQHFGDGTRLSIL.

The J gene is TRBJ1-5, the V gene TRBV21-1; no DNA check was done on the table's D call, TRBD1. TRBV21-1 is described as a pseudogene. The CDR3 sequence is 15 residues long. The CDR3 sequence: CASSMAGRINQPQHF. CDR3 coding DNA: TGTGCCAGCAGCATGGCAGGGCGTATCAATCAGCCCCAGCATTTT.

This clone has just a few counts. The chain joins TRBV7-8 to TRBJ1-1; 9 bases are shared with TRBD1. Trimming at V came to 3 bases and at J to 3 bases, leaving 14 bases not matched to a gene. CDR3 size: 18 residues. Germline loops: CDR1 SGHVS, CDR2 FQNEAQ. The CDR3 region is CASSFVGQGVRGDTEAFF. The CDR3 nucleotides are TGTGCCAGCAGCTTTGTGGGACAGGGAGTAAGAGGTGACACTGAAGCTTTCTTT. The full variable domain, rest sourced from reference TRBV7-8 and TRBJ1-1, is GAGVSQSPRYKVAKRGQDVALRCDPISGHVSLFWYQQALGQGPEFLTYFQNEAQLDKSGLPSDRFFAERPEGSVSTLKIQRTQQEDSAVYLCASSFVGQGVRGDTEAFFGQGTRLTVV.

The chain recombines TRBV20-1 with TRBJ2-1; D gene unclear. CDR3 size: 11 residues. Germline CDR1 reads DFQATT; CDR2 reads SNEGSKA (reference sequence). V was shortened by 6 bases and J by 8 bases, with 11 bases between the two germline ends. As DNA, the CDR3 is TGCAGTGCAACCGACTTCGATGAGCAGTTCTTC. It specifies CSATDFDEQFF.

V gene TRBV7-2 combines with J gene TRBJ2-2; TRBD2 is a possible D gene (6 bases). V was cut by 3 bases and J by 3 bases, with 14 bases left in between. The germline gives CDR1 SGHTA, CDR2 FQGNSA. This CDR3 is 16 amino acids long. Here the CDR3 DNA reads TGTGCCAGCAGCTTCTTAGCCGGGACTCACACCGGGGAGCTGTTTTTT. It codes for CASSFLAGTHTGELFF.

The chain couples TRBV10-2 to TRBJ2-2; tentatively, D is TRBD2 (6 bases). The germline V and J ends were trimmed by 6 bases and 1 base, with 18 bases remaining between them. Germline V gives CDR1 WSHSY, CDR2 SAAADI. The CDR3 has 17 amino acids. The CDR3 DNA reads as TGCGCCAGCAGCGTCCGTAAAGGACTAATGAACACCGGGGAGCTGTTTTTT. This translates into CASSVRKGLMNTGELFF.

The CDR3 here is CASSSQGSTDTQYF. DNA for the CDR3: TGTGCCAGCAGTTCACAGGGGAGCACAGATACGCAGTATTTT. This chain joins TRBV28 and TRBJ2-3; 7 nucleotides agree with TRBD1. Germline trimming cut 4 bases from V and 0 bases from J; bases unmatched to any gene: 1. CDR1 and CDR2 (germline): MDHEN, SYDVKM. The CDR3 covers 14 residues.

The sample holds one count of this clone. The V gene is TRBV19, the J gene TRBJ2-3; 8 bases are a match to TRBD1. Looked up from germline, CDR1 is LNHDA and CDR2 is SQIVND (reference sequence). The CDR3 loop spans 14 amino acids. V lost 4 bases to trimming and J lost 3 bases; unmatched junction nucleotides: 3. For the CDR3, the DNA is TGTGCCAGTAGTAATCACAGGGGGACAGATACGCAGTATTTT. This sequence encodes CASSNHRGTDTQYF.

A few counts support this clone. The chain has TRBV2 and TRBJ1-2; D is perhaps TRBD1 (6 bases). The V and J ends lost 6 bases and 3 bases respectively, with 14 bases between them. Germline lookup yields CDR1 SNHLY and CDR2 FYNNEI. The CDR3 runs to 14 residues. The CDR3 spells CASSASTGHYGYTF. CDR3 coding DNA: TGTGCCAGCAGCGCTTCGACAGGCCACTATGGCTACACCTTC.

This chain connects TRBV10-3 to TRBJ2-3; 10 bases map to TRBD2. V lost 4 bases and J lost 3; bases outside the gene matches: 4. The CDR3 is made up of 15 amino acids. Germline CDR1 ENHRY, CDR2 SYGVKD. CDR3 residues: CAISGFSGRTDTQYF. As DNA, the CDR3 is TGTGCCATCAGTGGGTTTAGCGGGAGGACAGATACGCAGTATTTT.

Only a few counts were recorded for this clone. This sequence joins TRBV13 and TRBJ1-2, with a tentative D call TRBD1 (5 bases). The CDR3 covers 13 residues. The germline gives CDR1 PRHDT, CDR2 FYEKMQ (reference sequence). Trimming stripped 3 bases from V and 7 bases from J, with 12 bases between. Written as DNA, the CDR3 is TGTGCCAGCAGCTTGTCAGGGCGGGGTGGCTACACCTTC. Protein sequence: CASSLSGRGGYTF.

The CDR3 spells CASSIVRGGDEQFF. CDR3 nucleotides: TGTGCCAGTAGTATTGTCAGGGGTGGTGATGAGCAGTTCTTC. The chain carries TRBV19 and TRBJ2-1; TRBD1 might be the D (6 bases). CDR1 LNHDA and CDR2 SQIVND come from the germline V gene (reference sequence). This CDR3 has 14 amino acids. V was trimmed by 3 bases and J by 8 bases, leaving 14 bases between them. Looking up the rest from reference TRBV19 and TRBJ2-1 gives the full variable domain: DGGITQSPKYLFRKEGQNVTLSCEQNLNHDAMYWYRQDPGQGLRLIYYSQIVNDFQKGDIAEGYSVSREKKESFPLTVTSAQKNPTAFYLCASSIVRGGDEQFFGPGTRLTVL.

The chain uses TRBV7-3 and TRBJ1-6; D not certain. Germline V gives CDR1 SGHTA, CDR2 FQGTGA. Trimming stripped 5 bases from V and 7 bases from J, with 15 bases between. The CDR3 runs to 15 residues. The CDR3 nucleotides are TGTGCCAGCAGCCCTACTAGGGCAAAGAATTCACCCCTCCACTTT. Translating it yields CASSPTRAKNSPLHF.

The rearrangement uses TRBV27 and TRBJ2-7; D remains ambiguous. V lost 6 bases, J lost 7 bases, and 16 bases lay in between. CDR3 length: 13 amino acids. CDR1 is MNHEY, CDR2 SMNVEV, per germline (reference sequence). As DNA, the CDR3 is TGTGCCAGCAGGGCCCGGTGGGCCCATGAGCAGTACTTC. It codes for CASRARWAHEQYF.

The gene calls are TRBV19 and TRBJ2-1, with D possibly matching TRBD1 (6 bases). The CDR3 loop spans 15 amino acids. V lost 7 bases, J lost 1 base, and 14 bases lay in between. Germline lookup yields CDR1 LNHDA and CDR2 SQIVND (reference sequence). The CDR3 coding sequence is TGTGCCAGTACCCGAGACAGGTTTTCCTACAATGAGCAGTTCTTC. Its protein product is CASTRDRFSYNEQFF.

The chain has TRBV6-5 and TRBJ2-7, with D possibly matching TRBD1 (6 bases). Germline CDR1 and CDR2: MNHEY and SVGAGI. The CDR3 is made up of 16 amino acids. Trimming shortened V by 2 bases and J by 2 bases, and 16 bases separated the two germline ends. CDR3 protein: CASSYDRFPDPYEQYF. Here the CDR3 DNA reads TGTGCCAGCAGTTACGACAGGTTTCCCGACCCCTACGAGCAGTACTTC.

The chain carries TRBV7-9 and TRBJ1-3; D gene unclear. This CDR3 region has 14 residues. Germline loops: CDR1 SEHNR, CDR2 FQNEAQ (reference sequence). The V end was cut by 4 bases, the J end by 4 bases, with 11 bases between. The CDR3 DNA reads as TGTGCCAGCAGCTCGGGAGGAGGAGGAAACACCATATATTTT. Protein sequence: CASSSGGGGNTIYF. The complete variable domain, with remaining parts taken from reference TRBV7-9 and TRBJ1-3, reads DTGVSQNPRHKITKRGQNVTFRCDPISEHNRLYWYRQTLGQGPEFLTYFQNEAQLEKSRLLSDRFSAERPKGSFSTLEIQRTEQGDSAMYLCASSSGGGGNTIYFGEGSWLTVV.